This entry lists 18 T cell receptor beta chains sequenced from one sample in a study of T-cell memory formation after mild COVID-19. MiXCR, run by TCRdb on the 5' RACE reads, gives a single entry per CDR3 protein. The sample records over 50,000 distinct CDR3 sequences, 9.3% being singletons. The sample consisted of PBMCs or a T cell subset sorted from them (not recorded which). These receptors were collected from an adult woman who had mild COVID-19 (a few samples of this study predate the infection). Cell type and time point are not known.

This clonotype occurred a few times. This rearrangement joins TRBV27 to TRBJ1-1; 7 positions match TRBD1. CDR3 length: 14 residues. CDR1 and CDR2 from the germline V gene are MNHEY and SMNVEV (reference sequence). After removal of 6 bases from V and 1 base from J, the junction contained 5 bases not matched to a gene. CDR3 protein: CASRATGRNTEAFF. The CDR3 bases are TGTGCCAGCAGGGCGACAGGGAGGAACACTGAAGCTTTCTTT.

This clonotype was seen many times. The DNA for the CDR3 is TGCGCCAGCAGCTTGGTGTCGGTGTATCACTACTACGAGCAGTACTTC. It is translated as CASSLVSVYHYYEQYF. The chain couples TRBV5-1 to TRBJ2-7; no clear D. Germline CDR1 is SGHRS and CDR2 is YFSETQ. This CDR3 has 16 residues. V was cut by 0 bases and J by 3 bases, with 16 bases left in between.

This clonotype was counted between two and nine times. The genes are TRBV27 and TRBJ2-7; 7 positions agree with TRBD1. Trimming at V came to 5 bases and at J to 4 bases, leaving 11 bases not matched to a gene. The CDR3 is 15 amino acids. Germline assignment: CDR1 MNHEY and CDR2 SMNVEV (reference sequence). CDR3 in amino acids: CASSPRQGHRYEQYF. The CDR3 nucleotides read TGTGCCAGCAGTCCCCGACAGGGTCATAGGTACGAGCAGTACTTC.

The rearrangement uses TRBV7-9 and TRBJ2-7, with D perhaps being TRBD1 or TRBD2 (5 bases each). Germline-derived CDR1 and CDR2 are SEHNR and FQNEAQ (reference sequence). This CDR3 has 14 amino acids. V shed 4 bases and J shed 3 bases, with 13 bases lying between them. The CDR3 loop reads CASSSGTGNYEQYF. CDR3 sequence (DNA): TGTGCCAGCAGCTCCGGGACGGGAAACTACGAGCAGTACTTC.

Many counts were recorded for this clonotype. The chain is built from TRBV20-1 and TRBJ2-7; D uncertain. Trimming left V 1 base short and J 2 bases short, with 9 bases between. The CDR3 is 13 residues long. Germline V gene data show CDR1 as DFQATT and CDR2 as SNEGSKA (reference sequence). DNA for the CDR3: TGCAGTGCTAGAGGGAAAGACCCCTACGAGCAGTACTTC. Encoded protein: CSARGKDPYEQYF.

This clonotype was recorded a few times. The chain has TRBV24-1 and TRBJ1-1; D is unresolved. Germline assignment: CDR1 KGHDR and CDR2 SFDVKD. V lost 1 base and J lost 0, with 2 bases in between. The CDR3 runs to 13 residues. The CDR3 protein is CATSDFLNTEAFF. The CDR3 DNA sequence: TGTGCCACCAGTGATTTTCTGAACACTGAAGCTTTCTTT.

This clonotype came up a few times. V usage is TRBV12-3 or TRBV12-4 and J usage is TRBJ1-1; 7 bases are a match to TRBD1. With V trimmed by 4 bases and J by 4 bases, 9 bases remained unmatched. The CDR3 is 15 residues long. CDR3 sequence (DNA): TGTGCCAGCAGTTCTCAGGGGGGGTATGGCACTGAAGCTTTCTTT. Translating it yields CASSSQGGYGTEAFF.

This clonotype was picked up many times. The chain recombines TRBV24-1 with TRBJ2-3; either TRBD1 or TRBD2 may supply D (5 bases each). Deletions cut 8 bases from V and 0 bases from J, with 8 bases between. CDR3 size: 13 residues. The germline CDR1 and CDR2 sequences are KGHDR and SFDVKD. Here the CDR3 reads CATTRDSTDTQYF. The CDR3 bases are TGTGCCACCACCAGGGACAGCACAGATACGCAGTATTTT.

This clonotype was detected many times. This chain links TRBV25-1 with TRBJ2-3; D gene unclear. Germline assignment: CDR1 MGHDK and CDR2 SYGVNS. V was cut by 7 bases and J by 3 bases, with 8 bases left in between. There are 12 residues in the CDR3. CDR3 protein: CASTDTTDTQYF. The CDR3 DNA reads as TGTGCCAGCACCGACACTACAGATACGCAGTATTTT.

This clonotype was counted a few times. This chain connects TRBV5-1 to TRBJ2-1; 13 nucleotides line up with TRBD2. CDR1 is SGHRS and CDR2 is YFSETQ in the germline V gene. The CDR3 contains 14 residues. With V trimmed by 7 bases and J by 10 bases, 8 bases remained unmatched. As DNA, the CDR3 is TGCGCCAGCCGAGGGACTAGCGGGATTCAGGAGCAGTTCTTC. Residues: CASRGTSGIQEQFF.

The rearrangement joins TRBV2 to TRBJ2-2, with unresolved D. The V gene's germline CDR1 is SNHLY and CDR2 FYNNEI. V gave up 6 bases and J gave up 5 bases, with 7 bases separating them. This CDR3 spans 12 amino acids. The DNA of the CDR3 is TGTGCCAGCAGGGGCGTAACCGGGGAGCTGTTTTTT. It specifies CASRGVTGELFF.

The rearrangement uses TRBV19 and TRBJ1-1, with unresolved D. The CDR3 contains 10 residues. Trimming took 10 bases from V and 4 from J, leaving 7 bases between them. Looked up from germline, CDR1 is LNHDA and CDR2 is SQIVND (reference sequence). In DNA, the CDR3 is TGTGCCACCCACGGCACTGAAGCTTTCTTT. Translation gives CATHGTEAFF.

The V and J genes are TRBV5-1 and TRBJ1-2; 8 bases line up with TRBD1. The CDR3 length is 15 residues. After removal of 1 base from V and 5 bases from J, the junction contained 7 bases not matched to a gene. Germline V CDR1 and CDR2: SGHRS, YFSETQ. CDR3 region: CASSLMAGGEYGYTF. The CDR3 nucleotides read TGCGCCAGCAGCTTGATGGCAGGGGGCGAGTATGGCTACACCTTC. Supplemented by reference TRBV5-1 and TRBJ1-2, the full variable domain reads KAGVTQTPRYLIKTRGQQVTLSCSPISGHRSVSWYQQTPGQGLQFLFEYFSETQRNKGNFPGRFSGRQFSNSRSEMNVSTLELGDSALYLCASSLMAGGEYGYTFGSGTRLTVV.

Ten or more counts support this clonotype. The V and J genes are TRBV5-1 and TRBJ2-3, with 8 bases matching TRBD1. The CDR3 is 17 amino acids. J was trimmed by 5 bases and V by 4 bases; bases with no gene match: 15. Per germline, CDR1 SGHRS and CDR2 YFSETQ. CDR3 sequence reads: CASSHPIRTGSGDTQYF. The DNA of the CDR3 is TGCGCCAGCAGCCACCCCATTCGGACAGGGTCGGGAGATACGCAGTATTTT. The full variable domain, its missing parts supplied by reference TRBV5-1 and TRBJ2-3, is KAGVTQTPRYLIKTRGQQVTLSCSPISGHRSVSWYQQTPGQGLQFLFEYFSETQRNKGNFPGRFSGRQFSNSRSEMNVSTLELGDSALYLCASSHPIRTGSGDTQYFGPGTRLTVL.

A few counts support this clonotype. CDR3 nucleotide sequence: TGTGCCATCAGTGAGTCTTCTCGGGCGGCGTACACCGGGGAGCTGTTTTTT. It translates to CAISESSRAAYTGELFF. This sequence joins TRBV10-3 and TRBJ2-2; no firm D call. The CDR3 sequence is 17 residues long. Germline V lookup: CDR1 ENHRY, CDR2 SYGVKD. V shed 0 bases and J shed 3 bases, with 14 bases lying between them.

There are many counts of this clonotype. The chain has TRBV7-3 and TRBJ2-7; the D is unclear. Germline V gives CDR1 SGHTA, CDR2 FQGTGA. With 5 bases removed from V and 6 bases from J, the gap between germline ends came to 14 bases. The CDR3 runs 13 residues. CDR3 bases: TGTGCCAGCAGCCCGGACGTATTTCGCGAGCAGTACTTC. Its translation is CASSPDVFREQYF.

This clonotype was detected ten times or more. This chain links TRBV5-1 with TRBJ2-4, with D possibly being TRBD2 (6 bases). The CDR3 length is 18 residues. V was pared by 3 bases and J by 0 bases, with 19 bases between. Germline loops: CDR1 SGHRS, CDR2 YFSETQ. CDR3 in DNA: TGCGCCAGCAGCTATACCTCTGGCGGGGCACTAGCCAAAAACATTCAGTACTTC. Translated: CASSYTSGGALAKNIQYF.

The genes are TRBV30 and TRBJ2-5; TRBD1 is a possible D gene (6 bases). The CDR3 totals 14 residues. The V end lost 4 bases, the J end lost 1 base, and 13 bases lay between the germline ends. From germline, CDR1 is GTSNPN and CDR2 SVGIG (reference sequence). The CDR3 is CAWIKTGIQETQYF. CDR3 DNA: TGTGCCTGGATTAAAACAGGGATCCAAGAGACCCAGTACTTC.